This T cell receptor beta chain was captured by sequencing in a study of blood T cell repertoires in COVID-19. Study as a whole: Acute-phase and convalescent COVID-19 samples originated in the United States, Italy and Spain. Sources were T cells, B-cell-depleted T cells, or PBMCs; the material itself was cDNA or gDNA.

Those enrolled in Seattle joined during active infection and were followed longitudinally afterward. Source study methods: Nucleated cell counts were estimated from reference gene primer amplification. Profiling relied on immunoSEQ multiplex PCR, and the TCRdb table lists in-frame clones only, not all of them. V and J calls and clone size are given by that table; D and trimming were obtained from the DNA. Altogether around 260,000 clones are present, 70% to 85% being singletons, with the ten largest covering 0.87%. This CDR3 is built from 16 residues. V shed 7 bases and J shed 3 bases, with 19 bases lying between them. Germline CDR1 LNHDA, CDR2 SQIVND (reference sequence).

This clonotype originated in a human donor with COVID-19, enrolled during active disease. The donor label of this sample is uncertain. V and J are TRBV19 and TRBJ1-5, with D possibly being TRBD1 (6 bases). The sample was peripheral blood. In DNA, the CDR3 is TGTGCCAGTAACTGGGCTACAGGGTTGGTCAATCAGCCCCAGCATTTT. It is translated as CASNWATGLVNQPQHF.